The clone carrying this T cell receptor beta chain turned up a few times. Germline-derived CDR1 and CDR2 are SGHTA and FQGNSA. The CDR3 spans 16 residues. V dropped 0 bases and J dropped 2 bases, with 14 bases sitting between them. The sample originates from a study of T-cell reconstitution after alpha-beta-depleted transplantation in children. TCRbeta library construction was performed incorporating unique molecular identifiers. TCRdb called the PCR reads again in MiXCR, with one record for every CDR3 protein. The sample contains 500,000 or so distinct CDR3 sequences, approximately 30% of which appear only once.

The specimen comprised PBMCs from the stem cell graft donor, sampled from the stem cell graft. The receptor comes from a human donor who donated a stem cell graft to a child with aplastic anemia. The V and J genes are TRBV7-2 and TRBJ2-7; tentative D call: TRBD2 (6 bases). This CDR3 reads CASSLASSGGPYEQYF. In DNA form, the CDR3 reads TGTGCCAGCAGCTTAGCGAGTAGCGGAGGCCCCTACGAGCAGTACTTC.